The entry below describes one TCR beta chain. The sample originates from a study of blood T cell repertoires in COVID-19. Study details: Samples representing acute and convalescent COVID-19 were sourced from the United States, Italy and Spain.

Per the germline V gene, CDR1 is SGHAT and CDR2 is FQNNGV. The V end lost 1 base, the J end lost 3 bases, and 12 bases lay between the germline ends. The CDR3 is 16 amino acids. The repertoire was sequenced with immunoSEQ multiplex PCR; TCRdb's copy has only in-frame clones and lacks some. The table has 230,000 or so clones, roughly 76% seen once. The chain links TRBV11-2 to TRBJ1-4; maybe TRBD1 (5 bases). The receptor was derived from a woman of 80 years or more with COVID-19, enrolled during active disease. The sequenced sample was peripheral blood. The CDR3, as DNA: TGTGCCAGCAGCTTAGGGCACAGGTCAGCTAATGAAAAACTGTTTTTT. Amino acid sequence: CASSLGHRSANEKLFF.